This TCR beta chain was documented in a study of T-cell reconstitution after alpha-beta-depleted transplantation in children. This clonotype was seen at least ten times. The antigen is unknown. General study points: After transplant, at about two months, alpha-beta T cells were reportedly derived from several hundred expanded graft clones. From surviving recipient T cells and thymic progenitors came the high day-60 TCRbeta diversity observed in some patients. It was newly produced T cells that mostly accounted for T-cell counts and diversity one year after transplant.

CDR3 length: 14 amino acids. V shed 3 bases, J shed 11 bases, and the junction held 10 bases outside the gene matches. CDR1 and CDR2 (germline): LGHDT, YNNKEL (reference sequence). Construction of the TCRbeta library involved unique molecular identifiers. TCRdb re-derived calls from the PCR reads in MiXCR, one entry per CDR3 protein. The sample lists around 450,000 distinct CDR3 sequences, 43% occurring once. This sample comprised PBMCs, obtained before TCRalphabeta/CD19-depleted stem cell transplant. The chain carries TRBV3-1 and TRBJ2-3; 8 nucleotides agree with TRBD1. This sequence originates from a girl between 2 and 10 years old with aplastic anemia, due to receive a stem cell transplant. This CDR3 is CASSQGDRLGGQYF. In DNA, the CDR3 is TGTGCCAGCAGCCAGGGGGACAGGCTGGGAGGGCAGTATTTT.